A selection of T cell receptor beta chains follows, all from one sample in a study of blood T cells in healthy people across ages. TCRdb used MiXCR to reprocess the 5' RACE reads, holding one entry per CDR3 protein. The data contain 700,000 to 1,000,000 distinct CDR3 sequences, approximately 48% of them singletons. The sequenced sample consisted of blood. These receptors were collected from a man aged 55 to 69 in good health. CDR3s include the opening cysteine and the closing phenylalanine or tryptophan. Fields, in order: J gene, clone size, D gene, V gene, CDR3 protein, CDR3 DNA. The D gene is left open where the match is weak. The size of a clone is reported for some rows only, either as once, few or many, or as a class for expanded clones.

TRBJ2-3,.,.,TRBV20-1,CSASPLGGTDTQYF,TGCAGTGCTAGCCCCCTAGGGGGCACAGATACGCAGTATTTT
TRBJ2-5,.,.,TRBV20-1,CSAYPGGSGQETQYF,TGCAGTGCTTACCCCGGAGGCAGCGGACAAGAGACCCAGTACTTC
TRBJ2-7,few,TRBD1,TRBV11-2,CASSPGQRRSYERYF,TGTGCCAGCAGCCCGGGACAGAGAAGGTCCTACGAGCGGTACTTC
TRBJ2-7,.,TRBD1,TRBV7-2,CASSVRGDREREQYF,TGTGCCAGCAGCGTTAGGGGGGACAGGGAACGCGAGCAGTACTTC
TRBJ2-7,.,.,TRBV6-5,CASSPLAFRGPEQYF,TGTGCCAGCAGCCCGCTGGCCTTCCGAGGCCCCGAGCAGTACTTC
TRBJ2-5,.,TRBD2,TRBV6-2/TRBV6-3,CASSPTSSGVGWETQYF,TGTGCCAGCAGCCCCACCTCTAGCGGGGTAGGGTGGGAGACCCAGTACTTC
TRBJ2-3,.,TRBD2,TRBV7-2,CASHSGTESNRLDTQYF,TGTGCCAGCCACAGCGGGACCGAATCGAATCGTCTAGATACGCAGTATTTT
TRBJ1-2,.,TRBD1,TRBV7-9,CASSQGTGEYGYTF,TGTGCCAGCAGCCAAGGGACAGGGGAATATGGCTACACCTTC
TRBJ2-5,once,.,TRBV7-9,CASSPGFLGTQYF,TGTGCCAGCAGCCCCGGGTTCCTTGGGACCCAGTACTTC
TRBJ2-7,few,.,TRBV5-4,CASSLGQEIYEQYF,TGTGCCAGCAGCTTGGGACAGGAGATCTACGAGCAGTACTTC
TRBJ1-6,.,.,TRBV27,CASSGLRSSPLHF,TGTGCCAGCTCGGGACTACGTTCGTCACCCCTCCACTTT
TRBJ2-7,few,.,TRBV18,CASSPITGYSYEQYF,TGTGCCAGCTCACCGATTACGGGCTACTCCTACGAGCAGTACTTC
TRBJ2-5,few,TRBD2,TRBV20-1,CSAGPSGGAGETQYF,TGCAGTGCTGGCCCTAGCGGGGGGGCGGGAGAGACCCAGTACTTC
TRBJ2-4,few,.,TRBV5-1,CASSLAGWEAKNIQYF,TGCGCCAGCAGCTTGGCGGGGTGGGAAGCCAAAAACATTCAGTACTTC
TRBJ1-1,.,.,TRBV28,CATTFNEGMNTEAFF,TGTGCCACCACCTTTAATGAGGGGATGAACACTGAAGCTTTCTTT
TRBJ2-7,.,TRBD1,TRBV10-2,CASRSLGTVYEQYF,TGCGCCAGCAGATCCCTCGGGACAGTCTACGAGCAGTACTTC
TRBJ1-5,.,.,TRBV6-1,CASSGVAPGEGTQHF,TGTGCCAGCAGTGGAGTCGCGCCGGGAGAGGGTACCCAGCATTTT
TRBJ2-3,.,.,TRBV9,CANSVGTDTQYF,TGTGCCAACAGCGTAGGGACAGATACGCAGTATTTT
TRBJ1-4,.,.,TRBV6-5,CASRFDGTTNEKLFF,TGTGCCAGCAGATTCGACGGGACAACTAATGAAAAACTGTTTTTT
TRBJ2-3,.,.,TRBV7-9,CASTRLDTQYF,TGTGCCAGCACCCGTTTGGATACGCAGTATTTT
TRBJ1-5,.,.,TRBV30,CAWSDSGLFPQHF,TGTGCCTGGTCAGACAGCGGGCTTTTTCCCCAGCATTTT
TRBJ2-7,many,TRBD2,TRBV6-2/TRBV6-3,CASSYKGTNTYEQYF,TGTGCCAGCAGTTATAAGGGGACTAATACCTACGAGCAGTACTTC
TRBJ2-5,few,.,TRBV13,CASSPQLGPETQYF,TGTGCCAGCAGCCCGCAGTTGGGGCCGGAGACCCAGTACTTC
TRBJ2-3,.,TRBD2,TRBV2,CASSEVAGVADTQYF,TGTGCCAGCAGTGAAGTAGCGGGGGTAGCAGATACGCAGTATTTT
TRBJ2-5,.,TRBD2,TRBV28,CASSRGLPQETRYF,TGTGCCAGCTCCCGGGGACTACCACAAGAGACCCGGTACTTC
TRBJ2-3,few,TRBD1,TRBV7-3,CASSSNPGTGDTQYF,TGTGCCAGCAGCTCCAATCCCGGGACAGGGGATACGCAGTATTTT
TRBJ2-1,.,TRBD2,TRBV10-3,CAISLRTSGRDEQFF,TGTGCCATCAGCCTAAGGACTAGCGGGAGGGATGAGCAGTTCTTC
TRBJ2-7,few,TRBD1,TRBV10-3,CAISGSRQGNSYEQYF,TGTGCCATCAGTGGATCACGACAGGGGAATTCCTACGAGCAGTACTTC
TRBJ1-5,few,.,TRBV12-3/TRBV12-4,CASRGENQPQHF,TGTGCCAGCCGGGGGGAGAATCAGCCCCAGCATTTT
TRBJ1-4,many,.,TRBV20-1,CSARGLKPGEKLFF,TGCAGTGCTAGGGGGCTGAAACCGGGCGAAAAACTGTTTTTT
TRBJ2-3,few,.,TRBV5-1,CASSGDPSVGTDTQYF,TGCGCCAGCAGTGGGGACCCCAGCGTTGGCACAGATACGCAGTATTTT
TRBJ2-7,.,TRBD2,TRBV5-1,CASSPGTTHREAQYF,TGCGCCAGCAGCCCTGGGACTACCCACCGAGAGGCCCAGTACTTC
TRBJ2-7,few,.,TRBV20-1,CSARRLTVPSTYEQYF,TGCAGTGCTAGACGCCTGACGGTCCCCAGCACCTACGAGCAGTACTTC
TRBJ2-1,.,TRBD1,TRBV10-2,CTSSPHRDRGSEQFF,TGCACCAGCAGCCCCCACCGGGACAGGGGGAGTGAGCAGTTCTTC
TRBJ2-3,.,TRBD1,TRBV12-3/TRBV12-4,CASSLAPGTETCRSTDTQYF,TGTGCCAGCAGTTTAGCCCCCGGGACAGAGACCTGTAGGAGCACAGATACGCAGTATTTT
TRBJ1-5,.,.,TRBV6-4,CASSVTYSNQPQHF,TGTGCCAGCAGTGTAACGTATAGCAATCAGCCCCAGCATTTT
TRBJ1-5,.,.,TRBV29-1,CSVGGENQPQHF,TGCAGCGTTGGAGGAGAGAATCAGCCCCAGCATTTT
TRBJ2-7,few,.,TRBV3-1,CASSQGALEQYF,TGTGCCAGCAGCCAGGGGGCCCTCGAGCAGTACTTC
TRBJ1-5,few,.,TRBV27,CASTIRVGSNQPQHF,TGTGCCAGCACTATCAGGGTGGGTAGCAATCAGCCCCAGCATTTT
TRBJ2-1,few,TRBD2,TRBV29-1,CSAGTSGVNEQFF,TGCAGCGCTGGGACTAGCGGGGTCAATGAGCAGTTCTTC
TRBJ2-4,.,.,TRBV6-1,CASSEASGVGPKNIQYF,TGTGCCAGCAGTGAAGCCTCCGGGGTGGGTCCCAAAAACATTCAGTACTTC
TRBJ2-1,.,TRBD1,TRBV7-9,CASSFPGQGAIDEQFF,TGTGCCAGCAGTTTCCCGGGACAGGGGGCGATCGATGAGCAGTTCTTC
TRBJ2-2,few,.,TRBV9,CASSPNSFTGELFF,TGTGCCAGCAGCCCGAATAGTTTTACCGGGGAGCTGTTTTTT
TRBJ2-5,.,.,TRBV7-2,CASSSAGAGFSYQETQYF,TGTGCCAGCAGCTCGGCAGGTGCGGGGTTTTCGTACCAAGAGACCCAGTACTTC
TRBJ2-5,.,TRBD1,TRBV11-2,CASSLHGQGPQETQYF,TGTGCCAGCAGCTTACACGGACAGGGACCTCAAGAGACCCAGTACTTC
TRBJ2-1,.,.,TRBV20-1,CSARADPYNEQFF,TGCAGTGCTAGAGCGGACCCCTACAATGAGCAGTTCTTC
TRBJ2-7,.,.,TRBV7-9,CASSLAPRVYEQYF,TGTGCCAGCAGCTTAGCTCCCAGGGTATACGAGCAGTACTTC
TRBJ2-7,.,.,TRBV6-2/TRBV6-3,CASSLVSESYEQYF,TGTGCCAGCAGTCTCGTAAGCGAGTCCTACGAGCAGTACTTC
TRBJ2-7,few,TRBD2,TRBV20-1,CSARISGGADEQYF,TGCAGTGCTAGGATTAGCGGGGGGGCGGACGAGCAGTACTTC
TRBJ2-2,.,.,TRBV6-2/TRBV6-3,CASSYQGTSTGELFF,TGTGCCAGCAGTTACCAGGGAACGAGCACCGGGGAGCTGTTTTTT
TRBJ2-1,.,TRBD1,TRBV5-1,CASSLAVVRGSNSEQFF,TGCGCCAGCAGCTTGGCCGTGGTCAGGGGGTCCAACAGTGAGCAGTTCTTC
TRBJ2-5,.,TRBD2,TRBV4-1,CASSQVAGSQETQYF,TGCGCCAGCAGCCAAGTAGCGGGTTCCCAAGAGACCCAGTACTTC
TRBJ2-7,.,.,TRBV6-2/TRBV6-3,CASSLLYGYEQYF,TGTGCCAGCAGTCTTTTATACGGGTACGAGCAGTACTTC
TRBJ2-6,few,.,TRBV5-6,CASSLALRSGANVLTF,TGTGCCAGCAGCTTGGCCCTCCGCTCTGGGGCCAACGTCCTGACTTTC
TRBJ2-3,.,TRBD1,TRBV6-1,CASCIRQGDTQYF,TGTGCCAGCTGCATCCGACAGGGCGATACGCAGTATTTT